The clone carrying this T cell receptor (beta chain) was detected many times. The antigen is undetermined. The data stem from a study of human T cells and chemical hapten exposure. Study as a whole: It was small differences in pooled library volume that mainly caused per-sample TCR yields to vary. Points from the study as a whole: TCRs above 1 in 1000 frequency stayed constant with DPC sensitization.

Extraction yielded total RNA from whole blood (unfractionated). Within the library, unique molecular identifiers were attached to each individual cDNA molecule. Per the study methods: With a range of about 23,224 to 750,000, the median per sample was roughly 91,000 TCRs. TCRdb re-called the 5' RACE reads with MiXCR, one entry per CDR3 protein. What appears here as the V and J calls and clone size reflects TCRdb's work, not the paper's. Among roughly 81,000 distinct CDR3 sequences listed, 6% to 8.5% were seen once. Looked up from germline, CDR1 is SGHNT and CDR2 is YENEEA. The CDR3 runs 16 residues. V lost 5 bases, J lost 2 bases, and 17 bases lay in between.

This receptor was taken from a male donor in good health. The chain is built from TRBV11-3 and TRBJ2-3, with D perhaps matching TRBD1 or TRBD2 (5 bases each). CDR3 DNA sequence: TGTGCCAGCAGCCTAGGGACGGACCATCTCACAGATACGCAGTATTTT. Residues: CASSLGTDHLTDTQYF.